This T cell receptor beta chain was captured in a study of control samples from healthy donors and cancer patients. V shed 3 bases and J shed 3 bases, with 8 bases lying between them. This CDR3 comprises 14 residues. Germline assignment: CDR1 KGHDR and CDR2 SFDVKD. Sequencing used immunoSEQ multiplex PCR; TCRdb keeps in-frame clones, though not all of them. The sample lists 85,000 to 95,000 clones; roughly nine tenths were seen once. V and J are TRBV24-1 and TRBJ1-5; D remains ambiguous. The source material was blood. The receptor was derived from a woman in her 30s in good health. The CDR3 loop is CATSDGTYNQPQHF. CDR3 nucleotide sequence: TGTGCCACCAGTGATGGTACGTACAATCAGCCCCAGCATTTT.